This TCR beta chain was observed in a study of spatial heterogeneity in lung cancer. V shed 4 bases, J shed 7 bases, and the junction held 5 bases outside the gene matches. Germline V gives CDR1 SGDLS, CDR2 YYNGEE. The length of the CDR3 is 13 residues. Time point denoted: blood at routine non-recurrence follow-up after resection. This clonotype was found a few times. TCRdb itself ran the 5' RACE reads through MiXCR, one entry per CDR3 protein. The sample holds 35,000 to 55,000 distinct CDR3 sequences, over 9.5% seen once. The source of this sequence is a male donor with early-stage non-small cell lung cancer. The chain has TRBV9 and TRBJ2-1; 7 bases are shared with TRBD2. Source: PBMCs, taken at follow-up. In DNA, the CDR3 is TGTGCCAGCAGCTGGGCGGGGGTAAATGAGCAGTTCTTC. Translating it yields CASSWAGVNEQFF.